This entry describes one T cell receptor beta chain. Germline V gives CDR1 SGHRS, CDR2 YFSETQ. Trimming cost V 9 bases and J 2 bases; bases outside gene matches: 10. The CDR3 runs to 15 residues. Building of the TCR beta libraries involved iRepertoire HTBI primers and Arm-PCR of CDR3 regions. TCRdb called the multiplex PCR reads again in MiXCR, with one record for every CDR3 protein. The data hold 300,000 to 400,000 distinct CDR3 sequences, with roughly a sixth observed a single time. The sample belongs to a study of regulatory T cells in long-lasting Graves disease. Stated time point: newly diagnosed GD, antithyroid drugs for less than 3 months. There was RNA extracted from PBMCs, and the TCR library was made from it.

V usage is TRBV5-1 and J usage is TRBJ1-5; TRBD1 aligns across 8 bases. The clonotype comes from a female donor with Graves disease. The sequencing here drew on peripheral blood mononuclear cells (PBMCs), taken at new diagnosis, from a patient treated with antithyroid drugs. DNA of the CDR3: TGCGCCATCGACCCGTGGGGACAGGGCAATCAGCCCCAGCATTTT. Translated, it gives CAIDPWGQGNQPQHF.